These 22 T cell receptor beta chains share one sample of origin, sequenced in a study of naive and memory T cell subsets. The beta constant-region primer was an equimolar mix of two oligonucleotides covering TRBC1 and TRBC2. Nested alpha and beta constant-region primers with the SP2 primer drove four PCR rounds on ligated cDNA. TCRdb reprocessed the UMI-ligation and nested PCR reads via MiXCR and lists one record per CDR3 protein. The repertoire has tens of thousands of distinct CDR3 sequences, about 10% of them found once; the top ten carry about 1.3%. The specimen was naive CD8+ T cells from blood. The receptors stem from a human donor in good health.

This clonotype was seen many times. V usage is TRBV28 and J usage is TRBJ1-6; D unclear. Germline V gene lookup returns CDR1 MDHEN and CDR2 SYDVKM. This CDR3 is 17 amino acids long. The ends were cut back, 4 bases at V and 4 bases at J, with 17 bases in the middle. The CDR3 loop is CASSSQGFAEYNSPLHF. CDR3 nucleotides: TGTGCCAGCAGTTCTCAAGGGTTCGCGGAATATAATTCACCCCTCCACTTT.

The chain uses TRBV19 and TRBJ2-3; TRBD2 agrees at 8 bases. In germline, CDR1 is LNHDA, CDR2 SQIVND (reference sequence). J gave up 5 bases and V 1 base, and 8 bases lay outside the gene matches. This CDR3 contains 16 residues. CDR3 region: CASSIGSGSVGDTQYF. The CDR3 DNA is TGTGCCAGTAGTATAGGCAGCGGGAGTGTCGGAGATACGCAGTATTTT.

The chain couples TRBV18 to TRBJ2-1; TRBD1 matches at 7 bases. The ends lost 3 bases at V and 3 bases at J; junction bases unmatched: 5. The CDR3 spans 15 residues. Germline values: CDR1 KGHSH, CDR2 LQKENI. The CDR3 spells CASSPADRHYNEQFF. DNA for the CDR3: TGTGCCAGCTCACCTGCGGACAGGCACTACAATGAGCAGTTCTTC.

This clonotype occurred many times. The rearrangement uses TRBV6-2 or TRBV6-3 and TRBJ2-5; the match to TRBD1 covers 10 bases. The CDR3 runs to 15 residues. Looked up from germline, CDR1 is MNHEY and CDR2 is SVGEGT. V shed 8 bases, J shed 4 bases, and the junction held 10 bases outside the gene matches. CDR3 bases: TGTGCCAGCTCACCCGGACAGGGGGTTTCAGAGACCCAGTACTTC. It is translated as CASSPGQGVSETQYF.

Many counts were recorded for this clonotype. DNA of the CDR3: TGTGCCAGCAGCTTGGGGGTGGGCAATGAGCAGTTCTTC. It is translated as CASSLGVGNEQFF. V is TRBV28 and J is TRBJ2-1; D might be TRBD1 or TRBD2, each matching 5 bases. Germline CDR1 is MDHEN and CDR2 is SYDVKM. The ends were cut back, 6 bases at V and 6 bases at J, with 12 bases in the middle. This CDR3 has 13 amino acids.

This clonotype showed up many times. The V gene is TRBV12-3 or TRBV12-4, the J gene TRBJ2-1, with D hard to call. The CDR3 contains 12 residues. The V end lost 1 base, the J end lost 4 bases, and 2 bases lay between the germline ends. Here the CDR3 reads CASSLGYNEQFF. CDR3 sequence (DNA): TGTGCCAGCAGTTTAGGGTACAATGAGCAGTTCTTC.

This clonotype occurred many times. The chain uses TRBV29-1 and TRBJ1-2, with D hard to call. Trimming took 4 bases from V and 8 from J, leaving 11 bases between them. CDR1 and CDR2 from the germline V gene are SQVTM and ANQGSEA. The CDR3 contains 11 residues. CDR3 amino acids: CSVAGGEGYTF. The CDR3 nucleotides read TGCAGCGTTGCGGGCGGAGAGGGCTACACCTTC.

This clonotype was observed many times. The chain joins TRBV7-6 to TRBJ2-1; D gene uncertain. The CDR3 runs to 14 residues. Trimming removed 1 base from V and 2 bases from J, with 6 bases in between. Germline CDR1 and CDR2: SGHVS and FNYEAQ. This chain's CDR3 is CASSLGETYNEQFF. DNA of the CDR3: TGTGCCAGCAGCTTAGGGGAAACCTACAATGAGCAGTTCTTC.

The sample holds many counts of this clonotype. The chain links TRBV5-1 to TRBJ2-7; D may be TRBD2 (7 bases). Per germline, CDR1 SGHRS and CDR2 YFSETQ. The CDR3 runs 11 residues. The V end was cut by 7 bases, the J end by 6 bases, with 11 bases between. In DNA, the CDR3 is TGCGCCAGCGGGGGGGGCGCCGAGCAGTACTTC. This codes for CASGGGAEQYF. Full variable domain (rest looked up from reference TRBV5-1 and TRBJ2-7): KAGVTQTPRYLIKTRGQQVTLSCSPISGHRSVSWYQQTPGQGLQFLFEYFSETQRNKGNFPGRFSGRQFSNSRSEMNVSTLELGDSALYLCASGGGAEQYFGPGTRLTVT.

This sequence joins TRBV4-1 and TRBJ1-5, with D maybe TRBD1 (5 bases). Germline CDR1 and CDR2: MGHRA and YSYEKL. The CDR3 spans 15 residues. The V end was cut by 0 bases, the J end by 3 bases, with 9 bases between. CDR3 bases: TGCGCCAGCAGCCAAGATCCAGGGATCAATCAGCCCCAGCATTTT. Amino acids: CASSQDPGINQPQHF.

This clonotype appeared many times. V usage is TRBV6-5 and J usage is TRBJ1-1, with D hard to call. This CDR3 region has 12 residues. The V and J ends lost 7 bases and 3 bases respectively, with 9 bases between them. Germline values: CDR1 MNHEY, CDR2 SVGAGI. Written as DNA, the CDR3 is TGTGCCAGCATAGGCGGGTACACTGAAGCTTTCTTT. Protein: CASIGGYTEAFF.

The rearrangement joins TRBV19 to TRBJ2-7; possibly TRBD1 for D (6 bases). The germline V gene encodes CDR1 LNHDA and CDR2 SQIVND (reference sequence). V was clipped by 6 bases and J by 2 bases, with 11 bases between them. The CDR3 loop spans 13 amino acids. The CDR3 nucleotides read TGTGCCAGTAGGCAGACAGGAACCTACGAGCAGTACTTC. This gives the protein CASRQTGTYEQYF.

This clonotype was seen more than once but under ten times. This chain joins TRBV29-1 and TRBJ1-1, with TRBD1 matching 7 bases. V was pared by 6 bases and J by 4 bases, with 8 bases of the junction left unmatched. The V gene's germline CDR1 is SQVTM and CDR2 ANQGSEA. The CDR3 has 13 amino acids. CDR3 DNA: TGCAGCGTGGAACAGGGGTTCGGCACTGAAGCTTTCTTT. Amino acids: CSVEQGFGTEAFF.

This clonotype has at least ten counts. The chain uses TRBV27 and TRBJ1-2; D uncertain. The CDR3 contains 15 residues. Germline V gene lookup returns CDR1 MNHEY and CDR2 SMNVEV (reference sequence). V lost 5 bases and J 0 bases, leaving 13 bases between the germline ends. CDR3 amino acids: CASSPHPDANYGYTF. The CDR3 coding sequence is TGTGCCAGCAGTCCCCACCCAGACGCTAACTATGGCTACACCTTC.

This clonotype showed up just a few times. The CDR3 DNA sequence: TGCGCCAGCAGCCAAGAGCCGGGTCCCGAGCAGTACTTC. Amino acid sequence: CASSQEPGPEQYF. The chain couples TRBV4-1 to TRBJ2-7; D remains ambiguous. From germline, CDR1 is MGHRA and CDR2 YSYEKL. V lost 0 bases and J 6 bases, leaving 9 bases between the germline ends. CDR3 length: 13 amino acids.

This clonotype was counted a few times. This chain links TRBV29-1 with TRBJ2-5; TRBD1 is a possible D gene (6 bases). Trimming took off 3 bases at V and 2 bases at J, with 7 bases between the two ends. Germline V gene lookup returns CDR1 SQVTM and CDR2 ANQGSEA. The CDR3 has 12 residues. The CDR3 spells CSVERGQETQYF. The CDR3 DNA is TGCAGCGTTGAGAGGGGGCAAGAGACCCAGTACTTC.

This clonotype occurred a few times. CDR3 in DNA: TGTGCCAGCAGTTACGCCTCCCCGAACACTGAAGCTTTCTTT. Protein sequence: CASSYASPNTEAFF. This chain joins TRBV6-6 and TRBJ1-1; D gene ambiguous. Per germline, CDR1 MNHNY and CDR2 SVGAGI (reference sequence). The CDR3 extends over 14 amino acids. Trimming took off 2 bases at V and 1 base at J, with 8 bases between the two ends.

V and J are TRBV6-6 and TRBJ1-6; 10 nucleotides match TRBD1. V dropped 11 bases and J dropped 10; count of bases not matched to a gene: 8. Germline V gene lookup returns CDR1 MNHNY and CDR2 SVGAGI (reference sequence). CDR3 length equals 13 residues. CDR3 sequence reads: CAGSTGGWSPLHF. The CDR3, as DNA: TGTGCCGGCTCGACAGGGGGCTGGTCACCCCTCCACTTT.

This clonotype was observed at least ten times. The rearrangement uses TRBV28 and TRBJ1-1, with a tentative D call TRBD1 (6 bases). V was trimmed by 5 bases and J by 5 bases, leaving 12 bases between them. Looked up from germline, CDR1 is MDHEN and CDR2 is SYDVKM. The CDR3 contains 13 residues. DNA for the CDR3: TGTGCCAGCAGTATTACAGGGTGGACTGAAGCTTTCTTT. As protein: CASSITGWTEAFF.

The chain couples TRBV9 to TRBJ2-7, with 10 bases matching TRBD1. In germline, CDR1 is SGDLS, CDR2 YYNGEE. The CDR3 runs 14 residues. V was clipped by 4 bases and J by 5 bases; unmatched bases: 6. CDR3: CASSMTGGENEQYF. CDR3 sequence (DNA): TGTGCCAGCAGCATGACAGGGGGCGAGAACGAGCAGTACTTC.

As concerns this clonotype: A much larger clone sits a single nucleotide away, making a read error possible. The genes are TRBV6-1 and TRBJ1-6; perhaps TRBD1 as D (6 bases). The CDR3 sequence is 15 residues long. Germline lookup yields CDR1 MNHNS and CDR2 SASEGT. The CDR3 nucleotides read TGTGCCAGCAGCGTGACAGGCGATTATAATACACCCCTCCACTTT. Protein sequence: CASSVTGDYNTPLHF.

This clonotype was observed many times. V and J are TRBV7-7 and TRBJ2-7; D might be TRBD1 (5 bases). This CDR3 has 13 residues. V lost 4 bases to trimming and J lost 0 bases, with 7 bases between them. Looked up from germline, CDR1 is SSHAT and CDR2 is FNYEAQ (reference sequence). The CDR3 region is CASSYDSSYEQYF. The CDR3 DNA follows: TGTGCCAGCAGCTACGACAGCTCCTACGAGCAGTACTTC.